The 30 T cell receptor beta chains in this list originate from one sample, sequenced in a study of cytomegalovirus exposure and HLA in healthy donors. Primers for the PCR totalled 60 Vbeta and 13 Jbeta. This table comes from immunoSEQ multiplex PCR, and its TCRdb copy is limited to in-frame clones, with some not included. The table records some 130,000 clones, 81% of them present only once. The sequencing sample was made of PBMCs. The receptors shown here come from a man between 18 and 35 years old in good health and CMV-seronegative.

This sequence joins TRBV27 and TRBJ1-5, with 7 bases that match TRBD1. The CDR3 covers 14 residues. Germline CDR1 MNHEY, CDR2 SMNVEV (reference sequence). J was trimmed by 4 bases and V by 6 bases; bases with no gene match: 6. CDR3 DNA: TGTGCCAGCAGGCCAGGGGGGTTAAATCAGCCCCAGCATTTT. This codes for CASRPGGLNQPQHF.

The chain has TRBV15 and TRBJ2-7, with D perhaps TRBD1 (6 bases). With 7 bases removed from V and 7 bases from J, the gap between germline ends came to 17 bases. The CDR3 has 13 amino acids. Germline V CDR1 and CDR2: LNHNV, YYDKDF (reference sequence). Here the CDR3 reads CATTEDRSREQYF. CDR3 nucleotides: TGTGCCACCACGGAAGACAGGTCAAGAGAGCAGTACTTC.

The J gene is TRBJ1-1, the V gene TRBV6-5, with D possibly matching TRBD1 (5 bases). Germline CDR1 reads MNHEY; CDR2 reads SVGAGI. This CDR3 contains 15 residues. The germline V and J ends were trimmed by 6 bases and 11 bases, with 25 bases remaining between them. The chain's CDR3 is CASSSPLASTGEAFF. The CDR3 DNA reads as TGTGCCAGCAGCTCCCCCCTCGCCAGTACAGGTGAGGCTTTCTTT.

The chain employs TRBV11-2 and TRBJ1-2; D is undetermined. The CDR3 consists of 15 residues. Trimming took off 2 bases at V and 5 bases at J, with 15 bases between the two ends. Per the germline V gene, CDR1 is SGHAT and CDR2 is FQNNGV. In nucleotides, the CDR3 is TGTGCCAGCAGCTTATACACACGCCGAATATATGGCTACACCTTC. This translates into CASSLYTRRIYGYTF.

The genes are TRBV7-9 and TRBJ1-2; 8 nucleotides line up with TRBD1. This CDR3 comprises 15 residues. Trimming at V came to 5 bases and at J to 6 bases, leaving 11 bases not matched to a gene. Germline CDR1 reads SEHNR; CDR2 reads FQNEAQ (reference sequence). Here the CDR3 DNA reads TGTGCCAGCAGCCCGCCGGGCAGGGGGCTGGATGGCTACACCTTC. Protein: CASSPPGRGLDGYTF.

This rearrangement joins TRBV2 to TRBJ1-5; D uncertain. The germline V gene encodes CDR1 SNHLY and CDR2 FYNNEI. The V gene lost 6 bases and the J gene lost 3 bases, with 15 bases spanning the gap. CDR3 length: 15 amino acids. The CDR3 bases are TGTGCCAGCAGCCTAGAAAACATTAACAATCAGCCCCAGCATTTT. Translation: CASSLENINNQPQHF.

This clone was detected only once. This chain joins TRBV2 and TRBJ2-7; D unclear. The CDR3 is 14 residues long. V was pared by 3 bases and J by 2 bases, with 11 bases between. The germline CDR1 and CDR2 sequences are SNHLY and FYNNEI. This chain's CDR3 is CASSDRGGTYEQYF. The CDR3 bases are TGTGCCAGCAGTGATCGTGGCGGTACCTACGAGCAGTACTTC.

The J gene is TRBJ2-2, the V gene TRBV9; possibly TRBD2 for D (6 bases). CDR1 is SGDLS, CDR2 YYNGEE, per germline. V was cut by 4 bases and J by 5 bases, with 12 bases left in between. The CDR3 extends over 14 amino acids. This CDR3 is CASSPSGTTGELFF. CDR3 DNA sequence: TGTGCCAGCAGCCCCTCGGGGACTACCGGGGAGCTGTTTTTT. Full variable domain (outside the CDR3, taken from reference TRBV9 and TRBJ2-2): DSGVTQTPKHLITATGQRVTLRCSPRSGDLSVYWYQQSLDQGLQFLIQYYNGEERAKGNILERFSAQQFPDLHSELNLSSLELGDSALYFCASSPSGTTGELFFGEGSRLTVL.

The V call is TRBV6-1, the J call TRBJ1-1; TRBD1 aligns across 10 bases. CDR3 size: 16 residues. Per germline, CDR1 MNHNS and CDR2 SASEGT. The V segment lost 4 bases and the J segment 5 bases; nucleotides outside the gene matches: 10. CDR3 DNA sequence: TGTGCCAGCAGTGTCCCTCGGACAGGGGGTAGGACTGAAGCTTTCTTT. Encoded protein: CASSVPRTGGRTEAFF.

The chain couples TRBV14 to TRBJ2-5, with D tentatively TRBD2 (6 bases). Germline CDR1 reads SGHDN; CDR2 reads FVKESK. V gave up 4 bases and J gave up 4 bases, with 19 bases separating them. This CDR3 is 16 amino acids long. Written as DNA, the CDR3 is TGTGCCAGCAGCCGAGCGCGTATGGGAGGTGGAGAGACCCAGTACTTC. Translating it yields CASSRARMGGGETQYF.

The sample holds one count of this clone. The CDR3 spells CASKNTQWTGSSGYTF. The CDR3 DNA reads TGTGCCAGCAAGAATACTCAGTGGACAGGGAGTTCTGGCTACACCTTC. This rearrangement joins TRBV6-6 to TRBJ1-2, with 8 nucleotides matching TRBD1. Germline V gene lookup returns CDR1 MNHNY and CDR2 SVGAGI (reference sequence). V lost 7 bases to trimming and J lost 7 bases; unmatched junction nucleotides: 17. The CDR3 sequence is 16 residues long.

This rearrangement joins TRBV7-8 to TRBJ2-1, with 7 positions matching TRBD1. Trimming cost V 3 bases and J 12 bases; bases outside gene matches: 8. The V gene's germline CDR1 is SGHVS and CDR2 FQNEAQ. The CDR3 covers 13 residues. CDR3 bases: TGTGCCAGCAGCTTCCCACAGGGGCTTCGGCAGTTCTTC. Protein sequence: CASSFPQGLRQFF. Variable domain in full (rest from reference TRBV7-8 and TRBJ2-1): GAGVSQSPRYKVAKRGQDVALRCDPISGHVSLFWYQQALGQGPEFLTYFQNEAQLDKSGLPSDRFFAERPEGSVSTLKIQRTQQEDSAVYLCASSFPQGLRQFFGPGTRLTVL.

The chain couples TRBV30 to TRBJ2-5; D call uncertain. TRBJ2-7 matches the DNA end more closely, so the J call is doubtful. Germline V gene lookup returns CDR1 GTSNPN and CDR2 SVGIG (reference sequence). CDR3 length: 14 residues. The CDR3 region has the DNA TGTGCCTGGAGTACTCAAAGAATGAGGAACGAGCAGTACTTC. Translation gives CAWSTQRMRNEQYF.

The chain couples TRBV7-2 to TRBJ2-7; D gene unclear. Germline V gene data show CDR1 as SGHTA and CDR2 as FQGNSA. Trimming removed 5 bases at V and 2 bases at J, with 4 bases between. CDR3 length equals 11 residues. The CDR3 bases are TGTGCCAGCAGCCCAACCTACGAGCAGTACTTC. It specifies CASSPTYEQYF.

The CDR3 here is CASSQGVWGEPYEQYF. CDR3 coding DNA: TGCGCCAGCAGCCAAGGGGTCTGGGGGGAGCCCTACGAGCAGTACTTC. The chain recombines TRBV4-3 with TRBJ2-7, with D tentatively TRBD2 (6 bases). The CDR3 covers 16 residues. Germline CDR1 and CDR2: LGHNA and YSLEER. V was trimmed by 1 base and J by 2 bases, leaving 15 bases between them.

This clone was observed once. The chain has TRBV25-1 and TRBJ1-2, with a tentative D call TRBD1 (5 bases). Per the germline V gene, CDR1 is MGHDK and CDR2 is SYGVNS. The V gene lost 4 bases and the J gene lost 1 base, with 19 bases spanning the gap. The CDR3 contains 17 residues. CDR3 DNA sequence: TGTGCCAGCAGTGGGGGACTAGATAGGACTGTTAACTATGGCTACACCTTC. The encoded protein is CASSGGLDRTVNYGYTF.

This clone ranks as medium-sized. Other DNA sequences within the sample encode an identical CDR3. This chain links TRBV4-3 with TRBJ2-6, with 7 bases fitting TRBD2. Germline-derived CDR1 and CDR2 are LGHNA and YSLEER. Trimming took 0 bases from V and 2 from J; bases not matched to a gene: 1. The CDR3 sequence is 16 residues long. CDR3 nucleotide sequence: TGCGCCAGCAGCCAAGATGGGGGGGCTGGGGCCAACGTCCTGACTTTC. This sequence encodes CASSQDGGAGANVLTF.

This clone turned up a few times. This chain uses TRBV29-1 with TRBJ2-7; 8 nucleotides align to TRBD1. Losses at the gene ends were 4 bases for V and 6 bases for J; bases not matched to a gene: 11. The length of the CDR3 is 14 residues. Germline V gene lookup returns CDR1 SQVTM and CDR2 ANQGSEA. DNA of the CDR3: TGCAGCGTTGCCCTTGGACAGGGTGTCGGCGAGCAGTACTTC. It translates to CSVALGQGVGEQYF.

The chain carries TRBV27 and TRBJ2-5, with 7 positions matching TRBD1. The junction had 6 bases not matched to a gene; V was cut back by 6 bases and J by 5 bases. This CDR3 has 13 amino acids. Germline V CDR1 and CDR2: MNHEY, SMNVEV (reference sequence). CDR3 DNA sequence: TGTGCCAGCAGACAGGGACAGTGGGAGACCCAGTACTTC. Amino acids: CASRQGQWETQYF.

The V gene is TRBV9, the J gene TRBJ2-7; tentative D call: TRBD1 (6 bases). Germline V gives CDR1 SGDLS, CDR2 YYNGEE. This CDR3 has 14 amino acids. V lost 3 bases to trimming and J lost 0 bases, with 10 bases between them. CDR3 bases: TGTGCCAGCAGCGCCGGGACAAGCTCCTACGAGCAGTACTTC. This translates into CASSAGTSSYEQYF.

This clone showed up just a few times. CDR3 bases: TGTGCCAGCAGACGGAACTATGGCTACACCTTC. It yields the protein CASRRNYGYTF. The rearrangement joins TRBV6-5 to TRBJ1-2; D remains unclear. Germline CDR1 is MNHEY and CDR2 is SVGAGI. There are 11 residues in the CDR3. V dropped 6 bases and J dropped 2 bases, with 4 bases sitting between them.

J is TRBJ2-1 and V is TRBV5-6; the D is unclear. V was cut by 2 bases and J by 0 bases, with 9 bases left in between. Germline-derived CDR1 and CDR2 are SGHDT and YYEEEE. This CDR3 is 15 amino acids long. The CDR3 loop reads CASSLRGSSYNEQFF. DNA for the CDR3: TGTGCCAGCAGCTTAAGAGGAAGCTCCTACAATGAGCAGTTCTTC.

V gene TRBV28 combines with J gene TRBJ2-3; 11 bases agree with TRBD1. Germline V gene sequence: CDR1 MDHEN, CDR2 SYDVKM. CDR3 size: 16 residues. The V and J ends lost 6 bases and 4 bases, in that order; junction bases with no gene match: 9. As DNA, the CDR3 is TGTGCCAGCAGCAACACCGGGGGACAGGGGGCAGATACGCAGTATTTT. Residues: CASSNTGGQGADTQYF. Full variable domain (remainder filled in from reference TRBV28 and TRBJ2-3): DVKVTQSSRYLVKRTGEKVFLECVQDMDHENMFWYRQDPGLGLRLIYFSYDVKMKEKGDIPEGYSVSREKKERFSLILESASTNQTSMYLCASSNTGGQGADTQYFGPGTRLTVL.

CDR3 nucleotides: TGTGCCACCAGCAGCCGCGAGGGCCGGGAGCAGTTCTTC. Amino acid sequence: CATSSREGREQFF. The chain links TRBV15 to TRBJ2-1; perhaps TRBD2 as D (5 bases). V was cut by 3 bases and J by 10 bases, with 13 bases left in between. Germline V gives CDR1 LNHNV, CDR2 YYDKDF (reference sequence). This CDR3 is built from 13 residues.

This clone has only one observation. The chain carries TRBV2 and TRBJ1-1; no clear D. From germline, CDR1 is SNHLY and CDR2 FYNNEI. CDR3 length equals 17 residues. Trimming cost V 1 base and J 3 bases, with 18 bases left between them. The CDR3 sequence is CASSEDVEGSRDTEAFF. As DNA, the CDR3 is TGTGCCAGCAGTGAAGATGTGGAGGGATCAAGGGACACTGAAGCTTTCTTT.

The CDR3 region is CSVIQGLGGYTF. The CDR3, as DNA: TGCAGCGTGATACAGGGTTTGGGAGGCTACACCTTC. The V call is TRBV29-1, the J call TRBJ1-2; TRBD1 is a possible D gene (6 bases). V was shortened by 6 bases and J by 8 bases, with 16 bases between the two germline ends. This CDR3 spans 12 amino acids. Per the germline V gene, CDR1 is SQVTM and CDR2 is ANQGSEA.

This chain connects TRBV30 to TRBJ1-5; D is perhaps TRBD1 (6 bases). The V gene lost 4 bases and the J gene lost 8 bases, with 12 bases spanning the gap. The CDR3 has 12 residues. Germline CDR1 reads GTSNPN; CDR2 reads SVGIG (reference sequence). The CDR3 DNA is TGTGCCTGGAATTCAGGGGACGAGCCCCAGCATTTT. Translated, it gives CAWNSGDEPQHF.

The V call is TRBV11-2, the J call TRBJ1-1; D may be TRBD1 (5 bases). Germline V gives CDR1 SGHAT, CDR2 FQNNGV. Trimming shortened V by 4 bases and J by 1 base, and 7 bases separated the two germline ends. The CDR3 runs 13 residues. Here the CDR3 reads CASSSDTNTEAFF. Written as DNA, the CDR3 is TGTGCCAGCAGCTCGGACACGAACACTGAAGCTTTCTTT.

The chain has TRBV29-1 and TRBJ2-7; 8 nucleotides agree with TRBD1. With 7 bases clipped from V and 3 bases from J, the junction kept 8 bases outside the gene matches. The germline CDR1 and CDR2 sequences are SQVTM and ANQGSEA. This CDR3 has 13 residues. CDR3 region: CSGLLDRGYEQYF. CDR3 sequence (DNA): TGCAGCGGTCTTCTAGACAGGGGCTACGAGCAGTACTTC.

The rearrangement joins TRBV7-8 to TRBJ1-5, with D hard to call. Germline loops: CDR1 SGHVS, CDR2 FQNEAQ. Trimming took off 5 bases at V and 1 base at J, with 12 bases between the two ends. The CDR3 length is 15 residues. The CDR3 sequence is CASSPRPGSNQPQHF. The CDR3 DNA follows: TGTGCCAGCAGCCCCCGCCCGGGAAGCAATCAGCCCCAGCATTTT.